Below, one TCR beta chain is given with its context. Its antigen remains unidentified. No base quality values were provided; no much bigger clone lies one nucleotide off. Library preparation employed the immunoSEQ multiplex PCR assay. A mixture of 60 forward primers for TCR Vbeta segments and 13 reverse primers for TCR Jbeta segments was used in the multiplex PCR. The CDR3 region of rearranged TCR beta genes was amplified from genomic DNA by a multiplex PCR assay. On the Illumina HiSeq System, the amplified TCR beta libraries were sequenced as 87-base-pair reads. The study's own analysis went as follows. In a later analysis, 70 million to 95 million unique TCR beta chains were counted across the roughly 610 repertoires, and roughly 10 million of these chains were shared by at least two donors. Raw reads were error-corrected and collapsed into unique sequences with a nearest-neighbor algorithm that merged closely related sequences to remove PCR and sequencing errors. Alignment of CDR3 sequences to IMGT reference sequences was used to assign V, D and J gene segments. For a sequence to be retained, a match of at least six nucleotides to both a V gene segment and a J gene segment was required. Rearrangements were called productive when the CDR3 lacked stop codons and stayed in frame with V and J; all others were non-productive. CDR3 was defined according to IMGT convention as the region running from the second conserved V-encoded cysteine to the conserved J-encoded phenylalanine. Sequences without an unambiguous match to a single V gene segment were excluded from the earlier analysis of several hundred of the donors. An earlier analysis of just under 600 of the donors called V segments functional above 56.7% productive rearrangements and segregating when the between-donor standard deviation exceeded 5%. To diagnose cytomegalovirus status from the catalog of TCR beta chain sequences, a statistical classification framework was built. In a later analysis, V and J genes were assigned by comparing TCR nucleotide sequences against IMGT/GENE-DB human TR gene sequences. The TCRdist pipeline was used in a later analysis to assign CDR3 sequences and most-parsimonious VDJ recombination scenarios. In a later analysis, each TCR beta chain was defined by its CDR3 amino acid sequence together with its V-gene family, and reads lacking a unique V-gene family were excluded. A later analysis removed 592 highly shared, low-generation-probability nucleotide sequences to deal with suspected cross-contamination and a sequencing artifact. For each public chain, a later analysis derived a clonal expansion index from normalized ranks of inferred template counts within each repertoire. Generation probabilities in a later analysis came from a VDJ recombination model fitted to out-of-frame rearrangements, and those results were checked against IGoR. In a later analysis, TCR-TCR, TCR-HLA and TCR-CMV co-occurrence was scored with hypergeometric tests, and a repertoire-size bias correction was applied to TCR pairs. A later analysis estimated false discovery rates by permuting HLA or CMV assignments 20 times. In a later analysis, co-occurring TCRs were grouped using DBSCAN, with TCRdist sequence similarity added in when clustering inside HLA-allele-positive subsets. Repertoires with fewer than 30,000 or more than 120,000 public chains, plus five repertoires with anomalous nucleotide sharing, were excluded from co-occurrence clustering. TCRdb's version of the immuneACCESS table is confined to in-frame rearrangements and falls short of the full clone set. An unresolved V gene accounts for under half of the shortfall where checked; the remainder is of unknown origin. V and J calls and clone size are those listed in that table; D and trimming were worked out from the DNA. The sample table contains about 160,000 clones; only one count was recorded for roughly 80% of them. Together, the top ten hold over 1.1% of the sample.

The cohort was made up of approximately 670 healthy bone marrow donors. Cohort members were all nominally healthy when sampled, although unrecorded immune exposures were likely present. The donor tested CMV seronegative and was one of the 352 seronegative cohort members. Each donor provided a peripheral blood sample, and peripheral blood mononuclear cells were used for TCR beta sequencing. Genomic DNA extraction from the blood cell samples was performed with the Qiagen DNeasy Blood Extraction Kit. Trimming takes 2 bases from V and 2 bases from J, and the germline ends sit 6 bases apart. CDR1 SGHAT and CDR2 FQNNGV were looked up in the germline V gene. The CDR3 has 13 amino acids, counting the end cysteine and phenylalanine. The DNA shown is the 39-base CDR3, in frame from base 1. The sample belongs to a study of cytomegalovirus exposure and HLA in healthy donors (dated 2017 in TCRdb). For the wider study: According to an earlier analysis of a few hundred of the donors, about 179 million T cells yielded some 120 million unique TCR beta sequences and roughly 280 Gb of sequence data. HLA typing included class I and class II loci at four-digit resolution. An earlier analysis of 450 to 750 of the donors used high-throughput TCR beta sequencing to judge whether each TCR beta V gene segment behaved as functional or pseudogenic. To predict cytomegalovirus infection status, the study combined high-throughput TCR immunosequencing, statistical association of individual TCRs with disease status, and machine learning. Among roughly 400 genotyped donors of the cohort, an average of approximately 240,000 unique TCR beta nucleotide sequences was sequenced per donor, of which about 18% were non-productive. Donor age, sex, ethnicity and CMV serostatus were compiled together with the repertoire data. In a later analysis, previously published TCR beta repertoires from about 640 donors were re-analyzed and high-resolution HLA genotyping was added so that TCR occurrence patterns could be studied. In the later analysis, no new phenotypic data were used to find candidate immune exposures; instead, reliance was placed on TCR beta sequences and their occurrence across donors. The aim of the study was to test whether cataloging public T cell receptors could identify signatures of past pathogen exposure. Besides the first cohort of roughly 700 subjects, a separate validation cohort made up of 90 to 150 different subjects was used. Typing coverage varied by locus: roughly 620-640 donors for A, B, C, DRB1 and DQB1; roughly 520 for DQA1; around 570 for DPA1; approximately 450 for DPB1. The study used immunosequencing to profile the T cell repertoires of more than 650 subjects and linked those repertoires to cytomegalovirus serostatus. Of the 300 to 500 genotyped donors, less than 90% were placed in the genetic ancestry cluster associated with self-reported Caucasian donors. All discovery cohort repertoires had been generated on a single sequencing platform. A later genetic analysis used genome-wide SNP genotypes for about three fifths of the 666 donors, treating that subset as a discovery cohort. Because of strong linkage in the cohort, roughly five DR-DQ haplotypes were treated as single units for association and clustering. Approximately 310 gigabases of sequencing data and 70 million to 85 million unique TCR sequences were included in an early release covering 500 to 750 HLA-typed donors.

What the study reported, not specific to this receptor: A further reported finding was that TCR beta sequences accurately predicted the HLA-A and HLA-B alleles for most subjects in the first cohort. The only immune exposure information available for the cohort was CMV serostatus. Because HLA typing was unavailable for some donors at each locus, only the typed subset was used in association tests. A few of the identified cytomegalovirus-associated TCR beta chains were confirmed in vitro to be specific for cytomegalovirus antigens. A later analysis found that most CMV-associated TCR beta chains appeared HLA-restricted, with HLA associations seemingly driven largely by CMV exposure. In an earlier analysis of fewer than 700 of the donors, most TCR beta V segments appeared in productive rearrangements about 90% or about 30% of the time, broadly matching IMGT annotations. Linkage disequilibrium might explain the correlated functional status among segregating V segments, but an unknown experimental factor could not be excluded. The presence/absence analyses assumed that sequencing depth was roughly uniform across donors, and that assumption may not be true. Compared with equally common non-associated chains, HLA-associated TCR beta chains in a later analysis were more clonally expanded and had lower generation probabilities. The study listed 150 to 200 TCR beta chains as associated with cytomegalovirus. It was suggested by the authors that the approach could potentially be generalized to other disease states and immunological phenotypes. According to a later analysis, parvovirus B19, influenza, CMV and Epstein-Barr virus appeared linked to several top co-occurrence clusters. Assigning TCR associations to individual alleles was difficult when HLA alleles, especially DR and DQ, strongly co-occurred. About 17 rarely observed V segments, including chromosome 9 orphons, were excluded from the earlier analysis of several hundred of the donors because counts were too low. The 87-base-pair reads could not distinguish some IMGT-functional V segments, including TRBV6-2 and TRBV6-3, so those segments were excluded. Compared with the approximately 700-donor mean, donors in an Asian-associated ancestry cluster had fewer N-insertions in productive TCRs, according to a later genetic analysis. The cohort was sequenced for TCR beta chains only, and without alpha or paired-chain data the features that could be detected were limited. At a false discovery rate of 0.05, a later analysis linked around 17,000 TCR beta sequences to specific HLA alleles. The sequencing pipeline was judged likely to have produced a cluster of highly shared sequence variants as a technical artifact. An association between a missense DCLRE1C variant and V-gene and J-gene trimming of TCR beta chains was found in a later genetic analysis and replicated in an independent cohort. Across donors, most TCR sequences were observed very rarely, whereas some public TCRs were present in many individuals. The classifier was reported to diagnose cytomegalovirus status with high specificity and sensitivity in both the original cohort and the validation cohort. A later analysis found that TCR association rates varied across HLA loci, with DRB1 alleles showing the most associated TCRs and HLA-C alleles the fewest.

This sequence was found in a male donor in good health and CMV-seronegative. The chain is assembled from TRBV11-2 and TRBJ1-2; the D gene is not confidently resolved. Sequencing was carried out using PBMCs. The CDR3 region reads CASSLNGNYGYTF. The DNA sequence is given as TGTGCCAGCAGCTTAAACGGGAACTATGGCTACACCTTC.